This TCR beta chain was retrieved from a study of spatial heterogeneity in lung cancer. Regarding the study as a whole: Tumor mutation counts were tracked by expanded intratumoral alpha and beta TCR counts.

Each CDR3 protein gets one entry after TCRdb re-called the 5' RACE reads with MiXCR. The sample comprises roughly 18,000 distinct CDR3 sequences, 7% to 8% of which are singletons, and 20% to 25% rests with the top ten. Concerning this clonotype itself: Its cognate antigen is unknown.

The CDR3 spans 15 residues. Per the germline V gene, CDR1 is ENHRY and CDR2 is SYGVKD. V was trimmed by 6 bases and J by 1 base, leaving 12 bases between them. Time point of the sample: sample taken at primary tumor resection. Samples were donated by 72 untreated early-stage non-small cell lung cancer patients. The specimen was lung tumor tissue, collected at surgery. The chain links TRBV10-3 to TRBJ1-4; no clear D. This TCR came from a female donor with early-stage non-small cell lung cancer. This chain's CDR3 is CAIREQGGTNEKLFF. DNA for the CDR3: TGTGCCATCAGGGAACAAGGTGGAACTAATGAAAAACTGTTTTTT.